A selection of T cell receptor beta chains follows, all from one sample in a study of shared clonotypes between healthy human individuals. Libraries were prepared by immunoSEQ multiplex PCR; TCRdb keeps only in-frame clonotypes and omits some of them. Among 2 million to 2.5 million clones listed, approximately 95% were seen once. The sample was naive CD4+ T cells from PBMCs. These receptors were collected from a man younger than 30 in good health. Some clones in this sample may be carry-over from other donors' samples. Each CDR3 is given with its conserved first and last residue. D genes are given only for firm matches. Clone size is shown for a subset of rows, as once, few, many or a class of expanded clone.

j_call d_call clone_size v_call cdr3_nt cdr3_aa
TRBJ2-1 NA NA TRBV7-8 TGTGCCAGCAGCTACACGGCCCGGAATGAGCAGTTCTTC CASSYTARNEQFF
TRBJ1-4 NA NA TRBV9 TGTGCCAGCAGCGTGGACAGAAGAGGTGAAAAACTGTTTTTT CASSVDRRGEKLFF
TRBJ2-7 TRBD2 NA TRBV5-6 TGTGCCAGCAGCTTACTAGCGGAGTCCTACGAGCAGTACTTC CASSLLAESYEQYF
TRBJ2-3 TRBD2 NA TRBV7-3 TGTGCCAGCAGCTTACCCTTCGGAGAGCGGGAGTACACAGATACGCAGTATTTT CASSLPFGEREYTDTQYF
TRBJ1-4 NA NA TRBV7-8 TGTGCCAGCAGCCTCGCCGGGGTAAAACTGTTTTTT CASSLAGVKLFF
TRBJ1-2 NA once TRBV28 TGTGCCAGCAGCACCTTAAGACGCTATGGCTACACCTTC CASSTLRRYGYTF
TRBJ2-3 TRBD2 NA TRBV7-9 TGTGCCAGCGTGGGACTAGCGGGGGGAGATACGCAGTATTTT CASVGLAGGDTQYF
TRBJ2-7 TRBD2 NA TRBV28 TGTGCCAGCAGCTCTATGGGACTAGCGGCCTACGAGCAGTACTTC CASSSMGLAAYEQYF
TRBJ1-1 NA NA TRBV5-1 TGCGCCAGCAGCTGGCAAGGGGTGAACACTGAAGCTTTCTTT CASSWQGVNTEAFF
TRBJ2-7 TRBD1 NA TRBV4-1 TGCGCCAGCAGCCCCGGGACAGAGACCTACGAGCAGTACTTC CASSPGTETYEQYF
TRBJ2-7 TRBD1 NA TRBV9 TGTGCCAGCAGCGCACAGGGGGGCCTCTACGAGCAGTACTTC CASSAQGGLYEQYF
TRBJ2-2 NA NA TRBV11-1 TGTGCCAGCAGCCCCGGGATTTGGGGGACCACCGGGGAGCTGTTTTTT CASSPGIWGTTGELFF
TRBJ2-5 NA NA TRBV7-2 TGTGCCAGCAGCCGACCCCACGCAGAGACCCAGTACTTC CASSRPHAETQYF
TRBJ1-5 NA NA TRBV13 TGTGCCAGCAGCTTTAAAAAAGGGAATATAGGTCAGCCCCAGCATTTT CASSFKKGNIGQPQHF
TRBJ2-2 TRBD1 NA TRBV27 TGTGCCAGCACCCCACTTCCCGGGACAGGGAACACCGGGGAGCTGTTTTTT CASTPLPGTGNTGELFF
TRBJ2-1 TRBD1 NA TRBV18 TGTGCCAGCTCACACCGGGACAGGGGGCACAATGAGCAGTTCTTC CASSHRDRGHNEQFF